Presented here are 14 T cell receptor beta chains from one specimen sequenced in a study of T-cell memory formation after mild COVID-19. A single record per CDR3 protein comes from TCRdb applying MiXCR to the 5' RACE reads. The table includes about 400,000 distinct CDR3 sequences, 20% to 30% detected once. Material for sequencing was PBMCs or a T cell subset sorted from them (not recorded which). The receptors here all came from an adult woman who had mild COVID-19 (a few samples of this study predate the infection). Cell type and time point are not known.

In its sample, this clonotype was seen a few times. This chain links TRBV5-6 with TRBJ2-3; TRBD2 agrees at 13 bases. V shed 4 bases and J 7 bases; nucleotides not matched to a gene: 12. The CDR3 length is 17 residues. CDR1 and CDR2 from the germline V gene are SGHDT and YYEEEE. CDR3 protein: CASSPPSLAGGPNTQYF. As DNA, the CDR3 is TGTGCCAGCAGCCCGCCTTCACTAGCGGGAGGGCCAAATACGCAGTATTTT.

The chain recombines TRBV7-9 with TRBJ2-7; tentatively, D is TRBD1 (6 bases). Germline CDR1 and CDR2: SEHNR and FQNEAQ (reference sequence). Trimming took off 5 bases at V and 3 bases at J, with 14 bases between the two ends. The CDR3 sequence is 14 residues long. The CDR3 DNA reads TGTGCCAGCAGCATGCTAAGACAGGACTACGAGCAGTACTTC. Translating gives CASSMLRQDYEQYF.

This clonotype appeared a few times. This CDR3 is CAISDPTGTGGFGTQYF. CDR3 bases: TGTGCCATCAGTGACCCTACCGGGACGGGGGGCTTCGGTACGCAGTATTTT. This chain uses TRBV10-3 with TRBJ2-3; TRBD2 might be the D (7 bases). Germline V gene data show CDR1 as ENHRY and CDR2 as SYGVKD. CDR3 length: 17 amino acids. Trimming took 3 bases from V and 8 from J, leaving 24 bases between them.

The CDR3 sequence is CASSLDRTEETQYF. CDR3 in DNA: TGCGCCAGCAGCTTGGACAGGACAGAAGAGACCCAGTACTTC. The genes are TRBV5-1 and TRBJ2-5; D possibly corresponds to TRBD1 (6 bases). V was cut by 0 bases and J by 3 bases, with 9 bases left in between. Germline lookup yields CDR1 SGHRS and CDR2 YFSETQ. CDR3 length: 14 amino acids.

The V and J genes are TRBV12-2 and TRBJ2-1. TRBV12-2 is listed as a pseudogene. The CDR3 consists of 15 residues. The CDR3 DNA is TGTGCAAGTCGCTTAGAAATAGCGTCCTTCAATGAGCAGTTCTTC. Amino acids: CASRLEIASFNEQFF.

This clonotype was seen a handful of times. The genes are TRBV9 and TRBJ2-5; the D gene is possibly TRBD2 (7 bases). The germline gives CDR1 SGDLS, CDR2 YYNGEE. This CDR3 is 15 amino acids long. The ends were cut back, 4 bases at V and 5 bases at J, with 18 bases in the middle. This CDR3 is CASSPAGHTVETQYF. The CDR3 nucleotides are TGTGCCAGCAGCCCAGCGGGACATACTGTCGAGACCCAGTACTTC.

The chain has TRBV12-3 or TRBV12-4 and TRBJ1-5; a possible D gene is TRBD1 (6 bases). V dropped 2 bases and J dropped 6 bases, with 17 bases sitting between them. The CDR3 runs to 16 residues. CDR3 sequence: CASSLRKGGGSQPQHF. The CDR3 DNA reads as TGTGCCAGCAGTTTACGGAAGGGGGGCGGCAGTCAGCCCCAGCATTTT.

The chain links TRBV18 to TRBJ2-2; TRBD1 matches 7 bases. V lost 10 bases and J lost 3; bases outside the gene matches: 11. The CDR3 runs 15 residues. Germline values: CDR1 KGHSH, CDR2 LQKENI. In nucleotides, the CDR3 is TGTGCCACCTCCTTAGGGGGCGCCGACACCGGGGAGCTGTTTTTT. Protein sequence: CATSLGGADTGELFF.

The rearrangement uses TRBV20-1 and TRBJ1-1, with D unresolved. The CDR3 loop spans 15 amino acids. V lost 1 base and J lost 3, with 15 bases in between. Germline-derived CDR1 and CDR2 are DFQATT and SNEGSKA (reference sequence). The CDR3 here is CSARGARGSDTEAFF. CDR3 nucleotide sequence: TGCAGTGCTAGAGGGGCGAGAGGGTCGGACACTGAAGCTTTCTTT.

The gene calls are TRBV12-3 or TRBV12-4 and TRBJ2-3; the match to TRBD2 covers 9 bases. Germline trimming cut 2 bases from V and 0 bases from J; bases unmatched to any gene: 6. The CDR3 spans 17 residues. This CDR3 is CASSLLAGTISTDTQYF. DNA for the CDR3: TGTGCCAGCAGTTTACTAGCGGGGACGATCAGCACAGATACGCAGTATTTT.

The sample holds a few counts of this clonotype. The rearrangement joins TRBV5-1 to TRBJ2-5; 8 nucleotides line up with TRBD1. The junction had 6 bases not matched to a gene; V was cut back by 2 bases and J by 6 bases. The CDR3 contains 14 residues. The germline CDR1 and CDR2 sequences are SGHRS and YFSETQ. CDR3 in amino acids: CASSFGGQEKTQYF. The CDR3 DNA reads as TGCGCCAGCAGCTTTGGGGGACAGGAGAAGACCCAGTACTTC.

The V call is TRBV3-1, the J call TRBJ1-1; 7 bases fit TRBD1. The CDR3 runs 15 residues. J gave up 3 bases and V 2 bases, and 6 bases lay outside the gene matches. Germline V CDR1 and CDR2: LGHDT, YNNKEL (reference sequence). The CDR3 DNA reads as TGTGCCAGCAGCCAACTGGACAGGAGGGACACTGAAGCTTTCTTT. Amino acids: CASSQLDRRDTEAFF.

A few counts support this clonotype. The rearrangement joins TRBV5-1 to TRBJ2-7, with a possible D match to TRBD1 (6 bases). CDR1 is SGHRS, CDR2 YFSETQ, per germline. This CDR3 region has 17 residues. The V end lost 4 bases, the J end lost 6 bases, and 26 bases lay between the germline ends. The chain's CDR3 is CASSAAFRGSRLFEQYF. In DNA, the CDR3 is TGCGCCAGCAGCGCCGCTTTCAGGGGATCAAGACTATTCGAGCAGTACTTC.

The gene calls are TRBV5-6 and TRBJ2-1; 10 bases align to TRBD2. Germline CDR1 and CDR2: SGHDT and YYEEEE. J gave up 9 bases and V 6 bases, and 12 bases lay outside the gene matches. This CDR3 comprises 15 residues. CDR3 nucleotide sequence: TGTGCCAGCATCACCGGAGCGGGGGGGCCCTTTGAGCAGTTCTTC. Translation gives CASITGAGGPFEQFF.